The next 21 T cell receptor beta chains were all read from a single sample in a study of OX40 agonist ivuxolimab in advanced cancers. The data were produced by immunoSEQ multiplex PCR, yet TCRdb's version contains in-frame clones alone and is incomplete. Here the sample spans about 73,000 clones, approximately 90% being singletons. This specimen was CD4+ or CD8+ T cells sorted from blood, taken in a trial of the OX40 agonist ivuxolimab. Every receptor here comes from an adult with an advanced solid tumor such as melanoma, head and neck, liver or kidney cancer.

J is TRBJ2-1 and V is TRBV10-3, with D possibly matching TRBD1 (5 bases). Germline CDR1 is ENHRY and CDR2 is SYGVKD. The CDR3 consists of 15 residues. Trimming shortened V by 5 bases and J by 5 bases, and 16 bases separated the two germline ends. The CDR3 sequence is CAISNRNRADNEQFF. CDR3 DNA: TGTGCCATCAGTAACAGGAATCGGGCGGACAATGAGCAGTTCTTC.

The chain recombines TRBV7-9 with TRBJ1-1; TRBD1 matches 9 bases. J was trimmed by 1 base and V by 5 bases; bases with no gene match: 11. The CDR3 is made up of 17 amino acids. Germline values: CDR1 SEHNR, CDR2 FQNEAQ (reference sequence). CDR3 DNA: TGTGCCAGCAGCACACGACCGACAGGGGGGCAGAACACTGAAGCTTTCTTT. Protein product: CASSTRPTGGQNTEAFF.

J is TRBJ2-6 and V is TRBV28; 9 bases match TRBD1. The CDR3 has 16 residues. The junction had 5 bases not matched to a gene; V was cut back by 7 bases and J by 1 base. Per the germline V gene, CDR1 is MDHEN and CDR2 is SYDVKM. Here the CDR3 DNA reads TGTGCCAGCACCGAACAGGGGGCTTCTGGGGCCAACGTCCTGACTTTC. Its protein product is CASTEQGASGANVLTF.

V and J are TRBV7-2 and TRBJ2-2, with TRBD2 as a possible D gene (7 bases). The V end lost 7 bases, the J end lost 5 bases, and 17 bases lay between the germline ends. Per the germline V gene, CDR1 is SGHTA and CDR2 is FQGNSA. This CDR3 comprises 15 residues. The CDR3 DNA reads as TGTGCCAGCACCCAAAGGGGGGGTGGAACCGGGGAGCTGTTTTTT. Protein: CASTQRGGGTGELFF. Supplemented by reference TRBV7-2 and TRBJ2-2, the full variable domain reads GAGVSQSPSNKVTEKGKDVELRCDPISGHTALYWYRQSLGQGLEFLIYFQGNSAPDKSGLPSDRFSAERTGGSVSTLTIQRTQQEDSAVYLCASTQRGGGTGELFFGEGSRLTVL.

The chain has TRBV30 and TRBJ2-7, with unresolved D. The germline CDR1 and CDR2 sequences are GTSNPN and SVGIG (reference sequence). V lost 1 base and J 3 bases, leaving 7 bases between the germline ends. This CDR3 comprises 12 residues. The CDR3 loop is CAWSESGYEQYF. The CDR3 region has the DNA TGTGCCTGGAGTGAATCGGGCTACGAGCAGTACTTC.

The genes are TRBV7-2 and TRBJ2-5; D not certain. V was trimmed by 0 bases and J by 1 base, leaving 9 bases between them. CDR1 SGHTA and CDR2 FQGNSA come from the germline V gene. The length of the CDR3 is 15 residues. The CDR3 sequence: CASSLAGMVQETQYF. Here the CDR3 DNA reads TGTGCCAGCAGCTTAGCAGGGATGGTCCAAGAGACCCAGTACTTC.

V usage is TRBV5-1 and J usage is TRBJ2-1; 13 nucleotides match TRBD2. The junction had 5 bases not matched to a gene; V was cut back by 0 bases and J by 8 bases. CDR3 length: 16 residues. Germline V gene data show CDR1 as SGHRS and CDR2 as YFSETQ. CDR3 nucleotides: TGCGCCAGCAGCTTGGGAGGGACTAGCGGGATCGATGAGCAGTTCTTC. Translation: CASSLGGTSGIDEQFF.

This clone has a handful of counts. The chain recombines TRBV11-2 with TRBJ2-2; D is uncertain. From germline, CDR1 is SGHAT and CDR2 FQNNGV. V was pared by 5 bases and J by 4 bases, with 14 bases between. The CDR3 spans 15 residues. CDR3 nucleotides: TGTGCCAGCAGCCCGAACACGGCAGGCACCGGGGAGCTGTTTTTT. Residues: CASSPNTAGTGELFF.

The chain combines TRBV6-1 with TRBJ2-7; 8 bases are a match to TRBD1. This CDR3 spans 12 amino acids. Trimming at V came to 6 bases and at J to 5 bases, leaving 3 bases not matched to a gene. Germline V gene sequence: CDR1 MNHNS, CDR2 SASEGT. CDR3 sequence: CASRATGDEQYF. CDR3 in DNA: TGTGCCAGCAGGGCGACAGGGGACGAGCAGTACTTC.

The V gene is TRBV6-6, the J gene TRBJ2-1; the match to TRBD2 covers 8 bases. J was trimmed by 10 bases and V by 2 bases; bases with no gene match: 10. This CDR3 has 15 residues. Germline values: CDR1 MNHNY, CDR2 SVGAGI (reference sequence). CDR3 sequence (DNA): TGTGCCAGCAGTTACGTAACTAGCGGAGCAGGGGAGCAGTTCTTC. This translates into CASSYVTSGAGEQFF.

The chain has TRBV30 and TRBJ2-3, with 8 positions matching TRBD2. CDR3 size: 14 residues. Germline V gene sequence: CDR1 GTSNPN, CDR2 SVGIG (reference sequence). V shed 4 bases and J 2 bases; nucleotides not matched to a gene: 5. CDR3 amino acids: CAWNPGLATDTQYF. In DNA form, the CDR3 reads TGTGCCTGGAACCCCGGACTAGCCACAGATACGCAGTATTTT.

This clone is a singleton in its sample. The chain uses TRBV6-5 and TRBJ1-2; 9 bases fit TRBD1. The CDR3 length is 13 residues. Trimming removed 5 bases from V and 7 bases from J; junction bases left unmatched: 5. Germline assignment: CDR1 MNHEY and CDR2 SVGAGI. Here the CDR3 reads CASSPDRGGGYTF. Written as DNA, the CDR3 is TGTGCCAGCAGTCCCGACAGGGGGGGTGGCTACACCTTC.

This clone occurred a few times. The chain combines TRBV30 with TRBJ2-7; TRBD1 matches at 9 bases. Germline V gives CDR1 GTSNPN, CDR2 SVGIG (reference sequence). The CDR3 spans 15 residues. V lost 4 bases and J lost 1; bases outside the gene matches: 8. CDR3 nucleotide sequence: TGTGCCTGGAAACCTCCACAGGGGGCGTCCTACGAGCAGTACTTC. This sequence encodes CAWKPPQGASYEQYF.

This clone was seen a single time. The chain recombines TRBV28 with TRBJ2-7, with TRBD2 identical over 8 bases. The CDR3 is 13 amino acids. V gave up 8 bases and J gave up 2 bases; unmatched junction bases: 5. Germline values: CDR1 MDHEN, CDR2 SYDVKM. For the CDR3, the DNA is TGTGCCAGCTGCGGACTAGCTCCCTACGAGCAGTACTTC. Its protein product is CASCGLAPYEQYF.

V and J are TRBV6-6 and TRBJ2-5; the D gene is possibly TRBD2 (7 bases). V was trimmed by 7 bases and J by 4 bases, leaving 16 bases between them. CDR3 length: 14 residues. CDR1 MNHNY and CDR2 SVGAGI come from the germline V gene (reference sequence). In DNA form, the CDR3 reads TGTGCCAGCAAACAAGGGGGAGGGCGAGAGACCCAGTACTTC. This sequence encodes CASKQGGGRETQYF.

The chain couples TRBV28 to TRBJ1-5; no clear D. Germline lookup yields CDR1 MDHEN and CDR2 SYDVKM. Trimming took 6 bases from V and 7 from J, leaving 13 bases between them. The CDR3 loop spans 13 amino acids. As DNA, the CDR3 is TGTGCCAGCAGATCGACGGGCGGGCAGCCCCAGCATTTT. It translates to CASRSTGGQPQHF.

This clone was counted only a few times. The rearrangement uses TRBV28 and TRBJ2-3; D possibly corresponds to TRBD2 (6 bases). Looked up from germline, CDR1 is MDHEN and CDR2 is SYDVKM. The germline V and J ends were trimmed by 1 base and 4 bases, with 15 bases remaining between them. The CDR3 is 16 amino acids. The CDR3 DNA is TGTGCCAGCAGTTTATCCAGCGCCGGGAGCTCAGATACGCAGTATTTT. It codes for CASSLSSAGSSDTQYF. Complete variable domain (other parts from reference TRBV28 and TRBJ2-3): DVKVTQSSRYLVKRTGEKVFLECVQDMDHENMFWYRQDPGLGLRLIYFSYDVKMKEKGDIPEGYSVSREKKERFSLILESASTNQTSMYLCASSLSSAGSSDTQYFGPGTRLTVL.

V usage is TRBV7-9 and J usage is TRBJ2-4; the D gene is possibly TRBD1 (5 bases). Trimming shortened V by 5 bases and J by 2 bases, and 19 bases separated the two germline ends. The CDR3 consists of 17 residues. CDR1 SEHNR and CDR2 FQNEAQ come from the germline V gene (reference sequence). The CDR3 is CASSPDDRGLSKNIQYF. The CDR3 DNA is TGTGCCAGCAGCCCCGATGACAGAGGATTATCCAAAAACATTCAGTACTTC.

The rearrangement uses TRBV11-2 and TRBJ2-3; D gene ambiguous. The CDR3 spans 15 residues. Trimming took 3 bases from V and 2 from J, leaving 12 bases between them. CDR1 SGHAT and CDR2 FQNNGV come from the germline V gene. The CDR3 sequence is CASSLFGGNTDTQYF. The CDR3 DNA reads TGTGCCAGCAGCTTGTTTGGCGGAAACACAGATACGCAGTATTTT.

V is TRBV7-3 and J is TRBJ1-1, with unresolved D. The CDR3 extends over 13 amino acids. Germline-derived CDR1 and CDR2 are SGHTA and FQGTGA. The V and J ends lost 2 bases and 0 bases respectively, with 4 bases between them. The CDR3 region is CASSLFLNTEAFF. The CDR3 DNA reads TGTGCCAGCAGCTTATTCCTGAACACTGAAGCTTTCTTT.

The genes are TRBV7-2 and TRBJ1-5; D is uncertain. In germline, CDR1 is SGHTA, CDR2 FQGNSA. V lost 1 base and J lost 6, with 10 bases in between. The CDR3 runs 14 residues. CDR3 protein: CASSLVGEGQPQHF. The CDR3, as DNA: TGTGCCAGCAGCTTAGTAGGCGAGGGTCAGCCCCAGCATTTT.